This is a list of T cell receptor beta chains from one sample in a study of cytomegalovirus exposure and HLA in healthy donors. Only in-frame clones appear in the TCRdb table, and some are missing; sequencing was by immunoSEQ multiplex PCR. The data contain tens of thousands of clones, 65% to 85% of them singletons. Material: PBMCs. Receptors were obtained from a man aged 25 to 40 in good health and CMV-seronegative. The CDR3 runs from the conserved cysteine through the conserved F or W. A D gene is named only where the DNA matches it firmly. Clone size appears in some rows only: once, few, many, or a class for an expanded clone.

J: TRBJ1-3
size: -
D: -
V: TRBV6-4
length: 14
DNA: TGTGCCAGCAGTGAAAGGGTCGATGGCGGGACCATATATTTT
CDR3: CASSERVDGGTIYF

J: TRBJ2-2
size: few
D: -
V: TRBV4-2
length: 17
DNA: TGTGCCAGCAGCCAAGATTTGGGGGGGCAAGGCACCGGGGAGCTGTTTTTT
CDR3: CASSQDLGGQGTGELFF

J: TRBJ2-1
size: -
D: TRBD2
V: TRBV15
length: 16
DNA: TGTGCCACCAGCAGAGAAAACGGGGGGTCAAACAATGAGCAGTTCTTC
CDR3: CATSRENGGSNNEQFF

J: TRBJ1-6
size: few
D: TRBD1
V: TRBV5-6
length: 15
DNA: TGTGCCAGCAGCCTAAGGACAGGGGGCTACTCACCCCTCCACTTT
CDR3: CASSLRTGGYSPLHF

J: TRBJ2-5
size: few
D: TRBD1
V: TRBV27
length: 14
DNA: TGTGCCAGCAGCTACGCAAGGGACAGGGGAACCCAGTACTTC
CDR3: CASSYARDRGTQYF

J: TRBJ2-5
size: -
D: TRBD2
V: TRBV7-7
length: 16
DNA: TGTGCCAGCAGCTTAGGCAGGACTAGCGTGGGAGAGACCCAGTACTTC
CDR3: CASSLGRTSVGETQYF

J: TRBJ2-1
size: -
D: -
V: TRBV11-2
length: 15
DNA: TGTGCCAGCAGCTTTTTCCTAGCAGTTTACAATGAGCAGTTCTTC
CDR3: CASSFFLAVYNEQFF

J: TRBJ1-5
size: -
D: -
V: TRBV27
length: 13
DNA: TGTGCCAGCAGTTTATGGGGAGAGCAGCCCCAGCATTTT
CDR3: CASSLWGEQPQHF

J: TRBJ1-1
size: -
D: TRBD1
V: TRBV19
length: 16
DNA: TGTGCCAGTAGATCAAAACCGACAGGGTGGTCCACTGAAGCTTTCTTT
CDR3: CASRSKPTGWSTEAFF

J: TRBJ1-1
size: -
D: -
V: TRBV5-8
length: 14
DNA: TGTGCCAGCAACCCCGGACAGTTGAACACTGAAGCTTTCTTT
CDR3: CASNPGQLNTEAFF

J: TRBJ2-7
size: few
D: -
V: TRBV12-2
length: 14
DNA: TGTGCAAGTCGCCCCCGGGAGGAGAGCTACGAGCAGTACTTC
CDR3: CASRPREESYEQYF

J: TRBJ2-5
size: -
D: -
V: TRBV6-1
length: 15
DNA: TGTGCCAGCAGTGAACGGAGGGGTTCGCAAGAGACCCAGTACTTC
CDR3: CASSERRGSQETQYF

J: TRBJ1-1
size: -
D: -
V: TRBV4-1
length: 17
DNA: TGCGCCAGCAGCCATGAACAGGGTTCCGCGTATGACACTGAAGCTTTCTTT
CDR3: CASSHEQGSAYDTEAFF

J: TRBJ2-7
size: -
D: -
V: TRBV6-5
length: 15
DNA: TGTGCCAGCCATGAGAGTAGCCTTCCCCCCTACGAGCAGTACTTC
CDR3: CASHESSLPPYEQYF

J: TRBJ2-7
size: -
D: TRBD2
V: TRBV13
length: 15
DNA: TGTGCCAGCAGCTTAGGTAGCGGGGGCGCCTACGAGCAGTACTTC
CDR3: CASSLGSGGAYEQYF

J: TRBJ1-4
size: -
D: -
V: TRBV7-6
length: 13
DNA: TGTGCCAGCAGCTCCAGACAGGATGAAAAACTGTTTTTT
CDR3: CASSSRQDEKLFF

J: TRBJ2-7
size: -
D: -
V: TRBV6-5
length: 14
DNA: TGTGCCAGCAGTTACTCCCGGTGGTCCTACGAGCAGTACTTC
CDR3: CASSYSRWSYEQYF

J: TRBJ1-4
size: -
D: -
V: TRBV4-3
length: 15
DNA: TGCGCCAGCAGCCAAGATGGGAGGGGAGAAGAAAAACTGTTTTTT
CDR3: CASSQDGRGEEKLFF

J: TRBJ2-3
size: -
D: -
V: TRBV15
length: 16
DNA: TGTGCCACCACTCCAGCGAATGCCAGGGGACGAGATACGCAGTATTTT
CDR3: CATTPANARGRDTQYF

J: TRBJ2-7
size: -
D: TRBD2
V: TRBV2
length: 11
DNA: TGTGCCATCGGACTAGCTAACGAGCAGTACTTC
CDR3: CAIGLANEQYF

J: TRBJ2-3
size: once
D: -
V: TRBV7-7
length: 13
DNA: TGTGCCAGCAGCCTCGGGACTCCAGATACGCAGTATTTT
CDR3: CASSLGTPDTQYF

J: TRBJ2-1
size: -
D: TRBD1
V: TRBV5-1
length: 16
DNA: TGCGCCAGCACCCCGAGAAGGACAGGGGGTGTGGATGAGCAGTTCTTC
CDR3: CASTPRRTGGVDEQFF

J: TRBJ2-2
size: -
D: -
V: TRBV9
length: 14
DNA: TGTGCCAGCAGCGTTGGAGGGGTCCCCGGGGAGCTGTTTTTT
CDR3: CASSVGGVPGELFF

J: TRBJ2-2
size: -
D: TRBD2
V: TRBV19
length: 16
DNA: TGTGCCAGTAAAATCGGGGGGGGTTTCCTCACCGGGGAGCTGTTTTTT
CDR3: CASKIGGGFLTGELFF

J: TRBJ2-5
size: -
D: -
V: TRBV7-9
length: 15
DNA: TGTGCCAGCAGCCCACCGACGCAGGGCCAGGAGACCCAGTACTTC
CDR3: CASSPPTQGQETQYF

J: TRBJ2-3
size: -
D: -
V: TRBV2
length: 14
DNA: TGTGCCAGCAGCCTCGGACAGTACACAGATACGCAGTATTTT
CDR3: CASSLGQYTDTQYF

J: TRBJ1-1
size: -
D: TRBD1
V: TRBV19
length: 14
DNA: TGTGCCAGTAGTATTCGGACAGGGGGCGTTGGAGCTTTCTTT
CDR3: CASSIRTGGVGAFF

J: TRBJ1-2
size: -
D: TRBD1
V: TRBV10-3
length: 14
DNA: TGTGCCATCAGTGTCGGGCAGGGGGACTATGGCTACACCTTC
CDR3: CAISVGQGDYGYTF

J: TRBJ1-2
size: -
D: TRBD1
V: TRBV19
length: 13
DNA: TGTGCCAGTAGACGACAGGGGTACTATGGCTACACCTTC
CDR3: CASRRQGYYGYTF

J: TRBJ1-1
size: -
D: TRBD1
V: TRBV18
length: 14
DNA: TGTGCCAGCTCACCACAGGGGGCGAACACTGAAGCTTTCTTT
CDR3: CASSPQGANTEAFF

J: TRBJ1-5
size: once
D: -
V: TRBV6-6
length: 14
DNA: TGTGCCAGCAGTTCCGGGATTAGCAATCAGCCCCAGCATTTT
CDR3: CASSSGISNQPQHF

J: TRBJ2-3
size: once
D: TRBD2
V: TRBV18
length: 15
DNA: TGTGCCAGCTCACACTATAGCGGGGGGACAGATACGCAGTATTTT
CDR3: CASSHYSGGTDTQYF

J: TRBJ1-5
size: once
D: TRBD1
V: TRBV19
length: 16
DNA: TGTGCCAGTAACTCAGGGGGAGTCGGGCGCAATCAGCCCCAGCATTTT
CDR3: CASNSGGVGRNQPQHF

J: TRBJ1-2
size: once
D: -
V: TRBV30
length: 13
DNA: TGTGCCTGGAGTGTACTCATTGGCTATGGCTACACCTTC
CDR3: CAWSVLIGYGYTF

J: TRBJ1-5
size: -
D: -
V: TRBV19
length: 16
DNA: TGTGCCAGTAGTATAGTGTACAGGGCTCGCAATCAGCCCCAGCATTTT
CDR3: CASSIVYRARNQPQHF

J: TRBJ1-5
size: -
D: -
V: TRBV27
length: 13
DNA: TGTGCCAGCAGTTTGACAGACAATCAGCCCCAGCATTTT
CDR3: CASSLTDNQPQHF

J: TRBJ1-1
size: few
D: -
V: TRBV29-1
length: 13
DNA: TGCAGCGTTGCGGGCCGAGGGTCGGCGGAAGCTTTCTTT
CDR3: CSVAGRGSAEAFF

J: TRBJ1-4
size: -
D: -
V: TRBV5-1
length: 16
DNA: TGCGCCAGCACAACAGGGCTGATTGGACCTAATGAAAAACTGTTTTTT
CDR3: CASTTGLIGPNEKLFF

J: TRBJ1-3
size: -
D: -
V: TRBV7-8
length: 14
DNA: TGTGCCAGCAGCTTACCGGTCTCCGGAAACACCATATATTTT
CDR3: CASSLPVSGNTIYF

J: TRBJ1-1
size: -
D: -
V: TRBV29-1
length: 12
DNA: TGCAGCGTTGTAGGACACCTAACCCAAGCTTTCTTT
CDR3: CSVVGHLTQAFF

J: TRBJ1-4
size: -
D: TRBD1
V: TRBV7-2
length: 14
DNA: TGTGCCAGCAGCTGGGCCGACAGGGCTGAAAAACTGTTTTTT
CDR3: CASSWADRAEKLFF

J: TRBJ1-2
size: -
D: TRBD1
V: TRBV19
length: 15
DNA: TGTGCCAGTAGTACAGGTGGGACAGGGAGCTATGGCTACACCTTC
CDR3: CASSTGGTGSYGYTF

J: TRBJ2-7
size: -
D: -
V: TRBV30
length: 13
DNA: TGTGCCTGGACGCAGGGGTGGAACTACGAGCAGTACTTC
CDR3: CAWTQGWNYEQYF

J: TRBJ1-1
size: -
D: -
V: TRBV20-1
length: 11
DNA: TGCAGCTCGACAGAGAACACTGAAGCTTTCTTT
CDR3: CSSTENTEAFF

J: TRBJ1-6
size: -
D: TRBD1
V: TRBV19
length: 18
DNA: TGTGCCAGTAGTGTCGGACAGGGCAAAGCCCCCTATAATTCACCCCTCCACTTT
CDR3: CASSVGQGKAPYNSPLHF

J: TRBJ2-5
size: -
D: -
V: TRBV28
length: 14
DNA: TGTGCCAGCAGTTTTAGCAGGGGTCGAGAGACCCAGTACTTC
CDR3: CASSFSRGRETQYF

J: TRBJ1-3
size: -
D: -
V: TRBV5-1
length: 14
DNA: TGCGCCAGCAGTACAGGGTTATCTGGAAACACCATATATTTT
CDR3: CASSTGLSGNTIYF